This entry is about one T cell receptor beta chain. This clone is medium-sized (0.01 to 0.1%) in its sample. Its antigen specificity is not known. No base quality values were provided; no much bigger clone lies one nucleotide off. The CDR3, cysteine through phenylalanine, is 14 amino acids long. Here the CDR3 DNA is all that survives: 42 bases in frame from base 1. To be included, a participant needed at least one PBMC sample from before ART initiation plus at least two post-ART samples. Treatment was received in the United States of America by all participants with HIV. Before DNA extraction, cryopreserved samples containing about 1-11 million PBMC were thawed and washed. At the time of the earliest PBMC sample, participants with HIV were aged between about 20 and 60 years. Per participant, PBMC samples came from 1-4 timepoints prior to ART initiation and 2-8 timepoints following ART initiation, for a median of 7 samples. Serial HIV viral load, CD4+ T-cell count, ART history and demographic data were obtained for every participant. Genomic DNA was extracted from unsorted PBMC with a Qiagen kit on a QIAcube, with processing performed in batches of 12 samples.

The data belong to a study of long-term antiretroviral therapy in people with HIV (dated by TCRdb to the early 2020s). With regard to the full study: The earliest samples were collected roughly a decade before the 2015 WHO recommendation for immediate ART, at a time when ART was usually postponed until CD4 counts fell. About 40% of the 30 participants with HIV were female. Test extractions of a monoclonal T-cell line alongside 30 or so polyclonal samples showed no cross-contamination during QIAcube processing. A total of fewer than 200 cryopreserved PBMC samples were contributed to the cohort by 30 adults with confirmed HIV infection, with samples collected serially over a mean of roughly six years (range 1-12). Whether ART initiation and durable HIV suppression were associated with changes in peripheral blood TRB repertoire composition and diversity was tested in a retrospective serial study.

The immunoSEQ hsTCRB v3.0 assay was used at survey level resolution to sequence the TRB variable region. The targeted TRB sequencing depth was roughly 40,000-55,000 T-cell genomes per sample. Pooled TRB libraries were sequenced on an Illumina MiSeq with a v3 150-cycle kit. The published analysis was carried out like this. Repertoire analysis ran in R within a reproducible Nextflow workflow covering QC, data transformation and analysis. LymphoSeq2, an R package for AIRR-Seq data exploration, was used to implement custom analyses. A few samples that yielded fewer than 5000 total TRB sequences were excluded, so that around 190 HIV repertoires were analyzed. Of the 188 retained HIV repertoires, about 60 were collected before and more than 120 after ART initiation. Repertoires were downsampled to 5000 TRB nucleotide sequences, and summary statistics were averaged over 100 downsampling iterations. Only TRB sequences with CDR3 regions of at least seven amino acids were retained for analysis. Diversity was assessed using a clonality score derived from Shannon entropy and using the Gini coefficient. In the repertoire networks, any two of the top 5000 CDR3 amino acid sequences were connected whenever the two sequences differed by an edit distance of one. For TRB CDR3 amino acid sequences, antigen specificity groups and MHC restriction were predicted with GLIPH2. Known CMV, EBV, HIV or tissue antigen associations were flagged by matching CDR3 amino acid sequences against VDJdb and McPAS-TCR. Pre-ART, post-ART and control groups were compared with Wilcoxon signed-rank tests and Holm-Bonferroni correction. Held by TCRdb, this immuneACCESS table contains in-frame sequences only and omits some clones. Under half of the omission traces to an unresolved V gene where checked; the cause of the rest is unknown. The V and J calls and clone size come from that table; D and trimming were worked out from the DNA. The sample table holds about 18,000 clones, of which about four fifths were seen once. The ten largest clonotypes hold less than 20% of the sample.

Study-wide findings and limitations: No data were available on ART adherence, viral resistance or therapy changes, limiting inferences about post-ART repertoire changes. Compared with controls, HIV repertoires had narrower CDR3 length ranges, and the network structure pointed to an antigen-experienced repertoire that shifted only slightly toward naive after ART. Since PBMC availability was limited, sequencing covered only the TCR beta chain, with no alpha chain pairing. Starting ART was linked to a significant rise in TRB diversity, yet even after long-term ART the diversity remained significantly lower than in transplant donor controls. Because pre-ART samples had limited cell numbers, unsorted PBMC were profiled rather than sorted CD4+ and CD8+ T cells. The samples span the years 2004 to 2017, and the ART regimens used may be less effective than current regimens. The repertoire was dominated across all time points by expanded TRB clones identified before ART initiation, although this dominance was seen to fluctuate and to decrease in many PLHIV after ART.

The sequence joins TRBV12-1 to TRBJ2-7. TRBV12-1 is tagged as a pseudogene. Sample: unsorted PBMCs, taken 0.6 years after starting antiretroviral therapy. This receptor was taken from a young woman with HIV. The bases are TGTGCCAGCAGCTTTCGGCCGCCGCTTTACGAGCAGTACTTC. This yields the protein CASSFRPPLYEQYF.